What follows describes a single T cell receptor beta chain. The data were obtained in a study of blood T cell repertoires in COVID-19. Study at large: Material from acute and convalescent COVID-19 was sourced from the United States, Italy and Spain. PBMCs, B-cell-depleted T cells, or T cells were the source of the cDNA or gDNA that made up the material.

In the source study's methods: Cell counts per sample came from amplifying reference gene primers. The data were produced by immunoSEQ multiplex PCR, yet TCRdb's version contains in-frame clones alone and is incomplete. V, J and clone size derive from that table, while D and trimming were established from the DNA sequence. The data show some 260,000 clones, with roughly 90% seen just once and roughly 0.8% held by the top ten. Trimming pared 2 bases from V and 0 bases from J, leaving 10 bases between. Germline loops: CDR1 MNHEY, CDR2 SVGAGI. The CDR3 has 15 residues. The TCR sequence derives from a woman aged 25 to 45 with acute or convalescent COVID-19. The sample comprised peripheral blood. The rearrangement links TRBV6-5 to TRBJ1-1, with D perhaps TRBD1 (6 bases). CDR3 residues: CASSYGGGLNTEAFF. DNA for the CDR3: TGTGCCAGCAGTTACGGGGGCGGTTTGAACACTGAAGCTTTCTTT.